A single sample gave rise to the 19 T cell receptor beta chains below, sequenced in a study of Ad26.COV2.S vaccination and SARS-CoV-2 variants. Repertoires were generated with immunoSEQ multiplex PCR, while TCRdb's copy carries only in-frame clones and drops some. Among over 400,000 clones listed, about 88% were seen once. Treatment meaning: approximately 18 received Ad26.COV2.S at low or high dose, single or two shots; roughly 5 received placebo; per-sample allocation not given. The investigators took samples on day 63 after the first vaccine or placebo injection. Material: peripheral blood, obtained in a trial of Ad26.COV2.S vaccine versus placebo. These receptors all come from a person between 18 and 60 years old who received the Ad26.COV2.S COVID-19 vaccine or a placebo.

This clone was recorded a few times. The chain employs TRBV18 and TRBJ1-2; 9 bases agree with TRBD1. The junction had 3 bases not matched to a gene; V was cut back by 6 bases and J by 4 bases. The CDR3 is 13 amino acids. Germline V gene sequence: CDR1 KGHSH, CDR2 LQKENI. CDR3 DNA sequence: TGTGCCAGCTCCCCGGACAGGGGCTATGGCTACACCTTC. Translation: CASSPDRGYGYTF.

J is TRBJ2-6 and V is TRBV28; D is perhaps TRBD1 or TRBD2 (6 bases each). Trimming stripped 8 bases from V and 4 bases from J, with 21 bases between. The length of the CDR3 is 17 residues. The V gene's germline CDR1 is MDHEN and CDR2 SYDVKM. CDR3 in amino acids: CASETNREAPGANVLTF. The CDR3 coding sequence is TGTGCCAGCGAAACAAACAGGGAGGCGCCCGGGGCCAACGTCCTGACTTTC.

The CDR3 spells CASSVRGREQFF. Here the CDR3 DNA reads TGTGCCAGCAGTGTTCGGGGCAGGGAGCAGTTCTTC. This rearrangement joins TRBV2 to TRBJ2-1; D could derive from TRBD1 or TRBD2 (5 bases each). Germline lookup yields CDR1 SNHLY and CDR2 FYNNEI. This CDR3 has 12 residues. Trimming left V 4 bases short and J 10 bases short, with 11 bases between.

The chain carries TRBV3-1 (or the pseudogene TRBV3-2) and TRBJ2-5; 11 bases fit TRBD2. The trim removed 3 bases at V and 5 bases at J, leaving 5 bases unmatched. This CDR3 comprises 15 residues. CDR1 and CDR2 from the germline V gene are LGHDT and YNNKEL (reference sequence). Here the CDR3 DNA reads TGTGCCAGCAGCCATCTTAGCGGGGGGGCGGAGACCCAGTACTTC. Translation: CASSHLSGGAETQYF.

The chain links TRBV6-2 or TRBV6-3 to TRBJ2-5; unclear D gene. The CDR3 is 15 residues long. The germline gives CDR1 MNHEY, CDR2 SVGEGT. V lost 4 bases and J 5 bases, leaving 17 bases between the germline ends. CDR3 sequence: CASSSPGPNRETQYF. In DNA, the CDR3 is TGTGCCAGCAGTTCCCCGGGCCCCAATCGCGAGACCCAGTACTTC.

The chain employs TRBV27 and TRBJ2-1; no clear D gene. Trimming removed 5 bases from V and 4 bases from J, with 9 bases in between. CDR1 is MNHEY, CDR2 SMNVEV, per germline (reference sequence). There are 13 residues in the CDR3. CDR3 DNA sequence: TGTGCCAGCAGTATTTCAGAGTACAATGAGCAGTTCTTC. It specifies CASSISEYNEQFF.

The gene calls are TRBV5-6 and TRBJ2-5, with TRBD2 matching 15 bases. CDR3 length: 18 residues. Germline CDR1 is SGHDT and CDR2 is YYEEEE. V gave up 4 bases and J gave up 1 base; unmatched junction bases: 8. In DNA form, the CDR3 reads TGTGCCAGCAGCCCCTGGAGGGGACTAGCGGGGGGCCAAGAGACCCAGTACTTC. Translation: CASSPWRGLAGGQETQYF.

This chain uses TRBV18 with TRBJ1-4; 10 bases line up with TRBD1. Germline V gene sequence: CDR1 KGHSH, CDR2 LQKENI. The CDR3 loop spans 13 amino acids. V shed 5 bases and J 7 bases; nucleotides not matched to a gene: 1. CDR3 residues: CASSDRGREKLFF. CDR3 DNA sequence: TGTGCCAGCTCAGACAGGGGGCGTGAAAAACTGTTTTTT. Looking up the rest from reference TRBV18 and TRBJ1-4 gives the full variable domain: NAGVMQNPRHLVRRRGQEARLRCSPMKGHSHVYWYRQLPEEGLKFMVYLQKENIIDESGMPKERFSAEFPKEGPSILRIQQVVRGDSAAYFCASSDRGREKLFFGSGTQLSVL.

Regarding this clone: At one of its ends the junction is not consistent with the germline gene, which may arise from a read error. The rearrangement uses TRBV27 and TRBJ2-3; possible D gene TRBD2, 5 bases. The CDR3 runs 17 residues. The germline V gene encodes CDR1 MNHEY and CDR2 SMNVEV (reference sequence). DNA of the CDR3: TGTGCCAGCAGTTTTTTGAGCCCCGAGGGAGTCACAAATACGCAGTATTTT. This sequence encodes CASSFLSPEGVTNTQYF.

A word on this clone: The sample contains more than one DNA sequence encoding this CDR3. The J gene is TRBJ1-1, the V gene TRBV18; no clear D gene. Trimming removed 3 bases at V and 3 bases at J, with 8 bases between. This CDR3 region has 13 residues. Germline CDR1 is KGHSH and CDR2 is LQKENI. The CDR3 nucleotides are TGTGCCAGCTCACCTGACGGATACACTGAAGCTTTCTTT. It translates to CASSPDGYTEAFF.

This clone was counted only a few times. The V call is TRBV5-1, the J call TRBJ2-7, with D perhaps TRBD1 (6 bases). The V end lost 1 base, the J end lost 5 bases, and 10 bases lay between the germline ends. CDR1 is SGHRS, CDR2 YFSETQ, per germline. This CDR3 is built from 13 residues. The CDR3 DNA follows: TGCGCCAGCAGCTTGAACAGGGCGCACGAGCAGTACTTC. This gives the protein CASSLNRAHEQYF.

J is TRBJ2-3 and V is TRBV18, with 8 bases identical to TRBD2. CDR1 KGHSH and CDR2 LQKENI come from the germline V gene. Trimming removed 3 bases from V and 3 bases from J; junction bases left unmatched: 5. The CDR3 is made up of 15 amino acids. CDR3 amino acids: CASSPNLAGTDTQYF. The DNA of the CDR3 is TGTGCCAGCTCACCTAACTTAGCGGGGACAGATACGCAGTATTTT.

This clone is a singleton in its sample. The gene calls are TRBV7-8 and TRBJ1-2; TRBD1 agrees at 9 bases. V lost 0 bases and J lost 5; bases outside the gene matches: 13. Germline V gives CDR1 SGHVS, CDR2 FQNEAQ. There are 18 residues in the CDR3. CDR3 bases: TGTGCCAGCAGCTTAGCTTCGGGACAGGGCTTGTCGTGGTATGGCTACACCTTC. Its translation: CASSLASGQGLSWYGYTF.

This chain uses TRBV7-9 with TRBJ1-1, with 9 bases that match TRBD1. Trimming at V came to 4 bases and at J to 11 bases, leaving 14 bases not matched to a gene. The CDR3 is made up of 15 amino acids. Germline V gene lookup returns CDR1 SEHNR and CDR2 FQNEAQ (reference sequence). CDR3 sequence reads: CASSSPGQGPGEAFF. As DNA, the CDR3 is TGTGCCAGCAGCTCACCGGGACAGGGACCCGGGGAGGCTTTCTTT.

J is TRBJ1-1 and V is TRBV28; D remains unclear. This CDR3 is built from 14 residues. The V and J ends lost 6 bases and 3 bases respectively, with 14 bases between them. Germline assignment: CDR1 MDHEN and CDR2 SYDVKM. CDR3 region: CASSLGGLHTEAFF. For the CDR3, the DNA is TGTGCCAGCAGCTTAGGAGGGCTTCACACTGAAGCTTTCTTT. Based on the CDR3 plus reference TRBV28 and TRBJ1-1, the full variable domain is DVKVTQSSRYLVKRTGEKVFLECVQDMDHENMFWYRQDPGLGLRLIYFSYDVKMKEKGDIPEGYSVSREKKERFSLILESASTNQTSMYLCASSLGGLHTEAFFGQGTRLTVV.

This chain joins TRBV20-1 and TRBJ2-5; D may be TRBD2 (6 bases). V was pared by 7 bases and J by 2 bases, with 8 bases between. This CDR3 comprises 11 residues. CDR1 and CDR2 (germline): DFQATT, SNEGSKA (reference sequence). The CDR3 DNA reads TGCAGTGGTGGACTACAAGAGACCCAGTACTTC. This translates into CSGGLQETQYF.

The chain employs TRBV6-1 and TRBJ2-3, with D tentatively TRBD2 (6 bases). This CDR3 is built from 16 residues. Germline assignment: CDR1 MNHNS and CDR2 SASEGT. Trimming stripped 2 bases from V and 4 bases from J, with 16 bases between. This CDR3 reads CASSEFKGRMADTQYF. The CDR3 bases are TGTGCCAGCAGTGAATTCAAGGGGAGGATGGCAGATACGCAGTATTTT.

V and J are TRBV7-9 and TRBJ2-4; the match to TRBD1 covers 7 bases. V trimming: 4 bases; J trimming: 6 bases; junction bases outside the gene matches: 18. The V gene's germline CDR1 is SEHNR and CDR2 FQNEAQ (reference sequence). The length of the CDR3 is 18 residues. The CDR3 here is CASSSRYDRAKGVNIQYF. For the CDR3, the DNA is TGTGCCAGCAGCTCCCGTTACGACAGGGCTAAGGGTGTAAACATTCAGTACTTC.

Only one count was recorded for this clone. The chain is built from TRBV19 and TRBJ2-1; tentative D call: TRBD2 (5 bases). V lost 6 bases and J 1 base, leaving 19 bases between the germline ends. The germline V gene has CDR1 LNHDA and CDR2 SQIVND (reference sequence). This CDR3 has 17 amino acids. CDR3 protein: CASSQDLPTGSYNEQFF. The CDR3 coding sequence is TGTGCCAGTAGCCAGGACCTACCCACGGGGTCCTACAATGAGCAGTTCTTC.